This T cell receptor beta chain was recovered during a study of cytomegalovirus exposure and HLA in healthy donors. Produced via immunoSEQ multiplex PCR; TCRdb's table is partial and in-frame only. The table lists 100,000 to 120,000 clones, roughly 90% of them singletons, with approximately 1.4% in the top ten. CDR3 length equals 15 residues. The trim removed 1 base at V and 4 bases at J, leaving 3 bases unmatched. The germline V gene encodes CDR1 SEHNR and CDR2 FQNEAQ (reference sequence). Separate from the approximately 670-subject first cohort was the roughly 120-subject validation cohort, to which the donors belonged.

V gene TRBV7-9 combines with J gene TRBJ2-2; TRBD1 matches at 7 bases. Sequencing used PBMCs. The origin of this receptor is a woman in her 30s in good health and CMV-seropositive. CDR3 region: CASSLGTGATGELFF. DNA for the CDR3: TGTGCCAGCAGCTTAGGGACAGGAGCCACCGGGGAGCTGTTTTTT.